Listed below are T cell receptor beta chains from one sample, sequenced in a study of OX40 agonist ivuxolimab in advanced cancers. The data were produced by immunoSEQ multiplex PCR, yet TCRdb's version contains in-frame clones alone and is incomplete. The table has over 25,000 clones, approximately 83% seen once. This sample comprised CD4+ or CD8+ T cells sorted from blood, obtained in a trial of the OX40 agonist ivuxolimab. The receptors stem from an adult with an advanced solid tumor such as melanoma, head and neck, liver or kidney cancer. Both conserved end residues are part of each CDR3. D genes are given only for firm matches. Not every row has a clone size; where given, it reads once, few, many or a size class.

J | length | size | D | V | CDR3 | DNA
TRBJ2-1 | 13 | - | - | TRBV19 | CASSMGAGHEQFF | TGTGCCAGTAGTATGGGGGCAGGGCATGAGCAGTTCTTC
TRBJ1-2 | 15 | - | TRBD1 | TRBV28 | CASWGTGGRADGYTF | TGTGCCAGCTGGGGGACAGGGGGCAGGGCGGATGGCTACACCTTC
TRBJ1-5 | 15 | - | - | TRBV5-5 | CASSHYRDSNQPQHF | TGTGCCAGCAGCCACTACAGGGATAGCAATCAGCCCCAGCATTTT
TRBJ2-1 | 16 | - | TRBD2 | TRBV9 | CASAGGAGGPYNEQFF | TGTGCCAGCGCCGGTGGGGCGGGGGGGCCCTACAATGAGCAGTTCTTC
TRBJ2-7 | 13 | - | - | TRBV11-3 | CASSLSHSYEQYF | TGTGCCAGCAGCCTAAGTCATTCCTACGAGCAGTACTTC
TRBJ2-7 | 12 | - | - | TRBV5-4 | CASSFQGYEQYF | TGTGCCAGCAGCTTCCAGGGTTACGAGCAGTACTTC
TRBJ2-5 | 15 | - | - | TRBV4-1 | CASSHEGRTQETQYF | TGCGCCAGCAGCCACGAGGGACGGACACAAGAGACCCAGTACTTC
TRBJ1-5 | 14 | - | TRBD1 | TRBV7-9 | CASSGGQGEQPQHF | TGTGCCAGCAGTGGAGGACAGGGTGAACAGCCCCAGCATTTT
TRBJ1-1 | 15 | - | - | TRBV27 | CASSQTPGTRTEAFF | TGTGCCAGCAGTCAGACCCCCGGGACGAGGACTGAAGCTTTCTTT
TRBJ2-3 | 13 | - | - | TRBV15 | CATSRVPGDTQYF | TGTGCCACCAGCAGAGTGCCAGGCGATACGCAGTATTTT
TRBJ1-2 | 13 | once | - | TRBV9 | CASSPWTVDGYTF | TGTGCCAGCAGCCCGTGGACAGTTGATGGCTACACCTTC
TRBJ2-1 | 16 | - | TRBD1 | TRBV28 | CASSLYRDSSYNEQFF | TGTGCCAGCAGTTTATACCGGGACAGCTCCTACAATGAGCAGTTCTTC
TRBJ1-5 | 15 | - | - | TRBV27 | CASSSGIVSNQPQHF | TGTGCCAGCAGTTCAGGGATCGTTAGCAATCAGCCCCAGCATTTT
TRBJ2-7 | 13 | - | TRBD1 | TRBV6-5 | CASSLQGAGEQYF | TGTGCCAGCAGTTTACAGGGGGCGGGAGAGCAGTACTTC
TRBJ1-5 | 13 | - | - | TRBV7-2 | CASSSRSNQPQHF | TGTGCCAGCAGCTCCAGGAGCAATCAGCCCCAGCATTTT
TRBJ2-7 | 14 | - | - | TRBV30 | CAWLDTQATYEQYF | TGTGCCTGGCTCGACACTCAAGCCACCTACGAGCAGTACTTC
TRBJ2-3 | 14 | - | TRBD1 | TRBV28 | CAAFNRGDTDTQYF | TGTGCCGCATTCAACAGGGGGGACACAGATACGCAGTATTTT
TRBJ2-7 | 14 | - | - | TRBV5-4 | CASSARGKAYEQYF | TGTGCCAGCAGCGCCCGGGGGAAAGCCTACGAGCAGTACTTC
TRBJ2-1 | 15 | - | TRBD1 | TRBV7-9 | CASSSTGQGRNEQFF | TGTGCCAGCAGCTCCACGGGACAGGGGAGGAATGAGCAGTTCTTC
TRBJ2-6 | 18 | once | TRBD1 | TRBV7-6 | CASSPRQGAHSGANVLTF | TGTGCCAGCAGCCCCCGACAGGGGGCGCATTCTGGGGCCAACGTCCTGACTTTC
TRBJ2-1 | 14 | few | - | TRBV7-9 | CASSPFHPYNEQFF | TGTGCCAGCAGCCCATTTCACCCGTACAATGAGCAGTTCTTC
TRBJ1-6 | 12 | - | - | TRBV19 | CASSIGSSPLHF | TGTGCCAGTAGTATAGGGAGTTCACCCCTCCACTTT
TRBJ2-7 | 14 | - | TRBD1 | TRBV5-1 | CASSFLLGGDEQYF | TGCGCCAGCAGCTTCCTATTAGGGGGCGACGAGCAGTACTTC
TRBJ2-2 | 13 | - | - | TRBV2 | CARRTGNTGELFF | TGTGCCAGGAGGACGGGAAACACCGGGGAGCTGTTTTTT
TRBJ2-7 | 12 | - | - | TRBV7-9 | CASGGEFDEQYF | TGTGCCAGCGGTGGGGAGTTTGACGAGCAGTACTTC
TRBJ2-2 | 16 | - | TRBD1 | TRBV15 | CATSLVPGQSTGELFF | TGTGCCACCAGCTTGGTTCCGGGACAGTCAACCGGGGAGCTGTTTTTT
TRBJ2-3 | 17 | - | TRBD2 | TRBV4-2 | CASTPGGTSLLADTQYF | TGTGCCAGCACCCCCGGGGGGACTAGCCTGCTTGCGGATACGCAGTATTTT
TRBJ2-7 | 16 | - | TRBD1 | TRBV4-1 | CASSQDRTGTLSEQYF | TGCGCCAGCAGCCAAGATCGGACAGGGACCCTTAGCGAGCAGTACTTC
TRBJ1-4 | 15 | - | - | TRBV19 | CASTSEGWGHEKLFF | TGTGCCAGTACCTCGGAGGGGTGGGGGCACGAAAAACTGTTTTTT
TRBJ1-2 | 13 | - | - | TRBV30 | CAWSGSGRYGYTF | TGTGCCTGGAGTGGAAGCGGGCGGTATGGCTACACCTTC
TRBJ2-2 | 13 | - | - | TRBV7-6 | CASSSGLVGELFF | TGTGCCAGCAGCTCCGGGCTCGTCGGGGAGCTGTTTTTT
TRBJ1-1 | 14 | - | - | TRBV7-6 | CASSPGVSNTEAFF | TGTGCCAGCAGCCCAGGGGTCTCGAACACTGAAGCTTTCTTT
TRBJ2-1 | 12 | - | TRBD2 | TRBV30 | CALEVGGSEQFF | TGTGCCTTAGAGGTGGGGGGGAGTGAGCAGTTCTTC
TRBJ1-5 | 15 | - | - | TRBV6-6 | CASSYGRGFAQPQHF | TGTGCCAGCAGTTACGGCAGGGGATTCGCTCAGCCCCAGCATTTT
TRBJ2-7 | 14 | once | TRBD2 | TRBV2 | CASFTGTRSYEQYF | TGTGCCAGCTTCACCGGGACTAGAAGCTACGAGCAGTACTTC
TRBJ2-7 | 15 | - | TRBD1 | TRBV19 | CASSSGTGFAYEQYF | TGTGCCAGTAGTTCCGGGACAGGGTTTGCCTACGAGCAGTACTTC
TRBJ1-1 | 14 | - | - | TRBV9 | CASSVRGTNTEAFF | TGTGCCAGCAGCGTTAGGGGAACGAACACTGAAGCTTTCTTT
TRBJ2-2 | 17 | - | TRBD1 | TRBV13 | CASSLRIGQGNTGELFF | TGTGCCAGCAGCTTACGGATCGGACAGGGAAACACCGGGGAGCTGTTTTTT
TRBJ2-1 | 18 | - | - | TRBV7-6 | CASSLPLPGEPWPGEQFF | TGTGCCAGCAGCTTACCCCTCCCAGGGGAGCCATGGCCGGGTGAGCAGTTCTTC
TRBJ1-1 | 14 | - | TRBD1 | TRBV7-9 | CASSLRQGAAEAFF | TGTGCCAGCAGCCTACGTCAGGGGGCCGCTGAAGCTTTCTTT
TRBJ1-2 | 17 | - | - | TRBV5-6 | CASSLERGHVDFYGYTF | TGTGCCAGCAGCTTGGAGAGGGGTCATGTTGATTTCTATGGCTACACCTTC
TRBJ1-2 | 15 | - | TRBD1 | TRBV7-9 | CASSSTDRGNKGYTF | TGTGCCAGCAGCAGCACAGACAGGGGGAATAAGGGCTACACCTTC